The T cell receptor (beta chain) described here comes from a study of T cells after somatic rescue of genetic block. CDR1 and CDR2 from the germline V gene are SGHVS and FNYEAQ. With V trimmed by 0 bases and J by 0 bases, 6 bases remained unmatched. This CDR3 comprises 19 residues. TCRdb's table, derived via immunoSEQ multiplex PCR, lists solely in-frame clones and lacks some. The table shows about 13,000 clones, with 73% occurring only once. Input material: peripheral blood mononuclear cells (PBMCs). This receptor was obtained from a boy aged 5-17 years. The chain links TRBV7-6 to TRBJ2-1; 12 bases align to TRBD2. The CDR3 DNA reads as TGTGCCAGCAGCTTAGCGGGTATACTAGCGGGGGGCTCCTACAATGAGCAGTTCTTC. It codes for CASSLAGILAGGSYNEQFF.